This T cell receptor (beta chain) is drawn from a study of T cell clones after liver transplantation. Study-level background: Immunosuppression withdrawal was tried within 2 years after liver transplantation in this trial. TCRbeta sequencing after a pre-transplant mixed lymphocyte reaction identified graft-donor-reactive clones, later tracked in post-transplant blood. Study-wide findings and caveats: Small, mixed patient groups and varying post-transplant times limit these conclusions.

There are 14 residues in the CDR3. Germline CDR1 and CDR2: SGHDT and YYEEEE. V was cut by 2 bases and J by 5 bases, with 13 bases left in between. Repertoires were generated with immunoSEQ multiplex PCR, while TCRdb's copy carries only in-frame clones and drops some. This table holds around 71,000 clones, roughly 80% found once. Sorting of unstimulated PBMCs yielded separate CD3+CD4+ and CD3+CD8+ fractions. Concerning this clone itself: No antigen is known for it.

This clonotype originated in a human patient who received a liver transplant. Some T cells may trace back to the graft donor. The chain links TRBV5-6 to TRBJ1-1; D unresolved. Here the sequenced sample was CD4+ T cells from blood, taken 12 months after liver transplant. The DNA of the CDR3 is TGTGCCAGCAGCTTAACGAATGCGGGGACTGAAGCTTTCTTT. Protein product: CASSLTNAGTEAFF.